These 27 T cell receptor beta chains were sequenced from one sample in a study of blood T cell repertoires in COVID-19. Some clones are missing from TCRdb's copy, which holds only in-frame ones; the method was immunoSEQ multiplex PCR. The sample yields 150,000 to 200,000 clones, approximately 82% seen once. The sequencing sample was made of PBMCs or T cells enriched from blood (not recorded which). The receptors originated from a woman in her fifties or sixties with acute COVID-19.

The V gene is TRBV4-1, the J gene TRBJ1-5; D gene ambiguous. Germline CDR1 reads MGHRA; CDR2 reads YSYEKL. The CDR3 has 15 amino acids. The germline V and J ends were trimmed by 1 base and 9 bases, with 16 bases remaining between them. The CDR3: CASSQGRQFSAPQHF. The CDR3 DNA sequence: TGCGCCAGCAGCCAAGGGCGGCAGTTTTCGGCGCCCCAGCATTTT.

The chain recombines TRBV4-2 with TRBJ2-1; no definite D call. Germline-derived CDR1 and CDR2 are LGHNA and YNFKEQ. Trimming shortened V by 5 bases and J by 2 bases, and 4 bases separated the two germline ends. The CDR3 spans 12 residues. CDR3 in DNA: TGTGCCAGCAGCGTCACCTACAATGAGCAGTTCTTC. It is translated as CASSVTYNEQFF.

The chain combines TRBV23-1 with TRBJ2-4; TRBD1 aligns across 8 bases. TRBV23-1 is filed as an ORF, its function uncertain. This CDR3 contains 16 residues. The J segment lost 1 base and the V segment lost 7 bases, leaving 9 bases of the junction unmatched. The CDR3 loop reads CASTLDRDDAKNIQYF. The CDR3 nucleotides read TGCGCCAGCACCTTGGACAGGGACGATGCCAAAAACATTCAGTACTTC.

This clone was seen a single time. V and J are TRBV29-1 and TRBJ2-2; the match to TRBD1 covers 7 bases. The CDR3 has 15 residues. Trimming took 7 bases from V and 8 from J; bases not matched to a gene: 16. The germline CDR1 and CDR2 sequences are SQVTM and ANQGSEA. The CDR3 coding sequence is TGCAGCGCTTACACTTACAGGGCACAGGGGGGGGAGCTGTTTTTT. Its translation: CSAYTYRAQGGELFF.

This sequence joins TRBV6-5 and TRBJ1-2; D is unclear. Germline V lookup: CDR1 MNHEY, CDR2 SVGAGI. There are 14 residues in the CDR3. V lost 6 bases to trimming and J lost 7 bases, with 18 bases between them. The chain's CDR3 is CASSLSLRARGYTF. DNA of the CDR3: TGTGCCAGCAGCCTGTCGCTGAGGGCGCGTGGCTACACCTTC.

This clone occurred once. The chain employs TRBV9 and TRBJ1-1; perhaps TRBD1 as D (5 bases). The ends were cut back, 7 bases at V and 1 base at J, with 17 bases in the middle. This CDR3 has 15 amino acids. Germline CDR1 reads SGDLS; CDR2 reads YYNGEE. CDR3 sequence (DNA): TGTGCCAGCGGCTCTCGAGTCAGGGAGAACACTGAAGCTTTCTTT. Translating it yields CASGSRVRENTEAFF.

The rearrangement links TRBV5-5 to TRBJ1-1; 8 nucleotides line up with TRBD1. V shed 4 bases and J 10 bases; nucleotides not matched to a gene: 9. This CDR3 spans 13 amino acids. Germline CDR1 and CDR2: SGHKS and YYEKEE (reference sequence). This CDR3 is CASSTRTGSVAFF. CDR3 nucleotide sequence: TGTGCCAGCAGCACTCGGACAGGGTCGGTAGCTTTCTTT.

This chain links TRBV10-1 with TRBJ2-3; D may be TRBD1 (5 bases). CDR3 length equals 14 residues. V shed 6 bases and J shed 4 bases, with 14 bases lying between them. The germline gives CDR1 WNHNN, CDR2 SYGVQD (reference sequence). The CDR3 here is CASSRDLRSDTQYF. CDR3 DNA: TGCGCCAGCAGCAGGGATCTCAGGTCAGATACGCAGTATTTT.

The rearrangement joins TRBV3-1 (or the pseudogene TRBV3-2) to TRBJ1-5; D gene unclear. This CDR3 spans 15 amino acids. The germline CDR1 and CDR2 sequences are LGHDT and YNNKEL (reference sequence). V was trimmed by 0 bases and J by 9 bases, leaving 15 bases between them. The DNA of the CDR3 is TGTGCCAGCAGCCAAGATCTAGCAAACGGTTCGCCCCAGCATTTT. It specifies CASSQDLANGSPQHF.

The chain carries TRBV6-5 and TRBJ1-1; 8 nucleotides match TRBD1. The CDR3 consists of 16 residues. V lost 2 bases and J lost 1; bases outside the gene matches: 6. CDR1 and CDR2 (germline): MNHEY, SVGAGI. The CDR3 coding sequence is TGTGCCAGCAGTTACGGACAGGGATTATGGAACACTGAAGCTTTCTTT. This translates into CASSYGQGLWNTEAFF.

V and J are TRBV27 and TRBJ1-5; tentatively, D is TRBD1 (6 bases). Trimming took off 2 bases at V and 3 bases at J, with 8 bases between the two ends. The CDR3 has 14 residues. Germline loops: CDR1 MNHEY, CDR2 SMNVEV (reference sequence). CDR3 region: CASSLQGNNQPQHF. The CDR3 coding sequence is TGTGCCAGCAGTTTACAGGGGAACAATCAGCCCCAGCATTTT.

This clone was seen only a few times. The chain uses TRBV9 and TRBJ2-5; 7 bases align to TRBD1. V lost 4 bases to trimming and J lost 2 bases; unmatched junction nucleotides: 5. The length of the CDR3 is 14 residues. Germline V gene sequence: CDR1 SGDLS, CDR2 YYNGEE. DNA of the CDR3: TGTGCCAGCAGCTTCCGGACAGGACAAGAGACCCAGTACTTC. It yields the protein CASSFRTGQETQYF.

The chain uses TRBV5-6 and TRBJ1-3, with 8 bases fitting TRBD1. Germline CDR1 is SGHDT and CDR2 is YYEEEE. J was trimmed by 0 bases and V by 5 bases; bases with no gene match: 13. The CDR3 is 18 amino acids. This chain's CDR3 is CASRSTGTGSYSGNTIYF. DNA of the CDR3: TGTGCCAGCAGATCGACCGGGACAGGATCATACTCTGGAAACACCATATATTTT.

The DNA for the CDR3 is TGTGCCAGCCAGGGGGCTGGGAATCAGCCCCAGCATTTT. Encoded protein: CASQGAGNQPQHF. The chain carries TRBV19 and TRBJ1-5; 8 bases line up with TRBD1. V was clipped by 9 bases and J by 4 bases; unmatched bases: 5. The CDR3 sequence is 13 residues long. Per the germline V gene, CDR1 is LNHDA and CDR2 is SQIVND (reference sequence).

The genes are TRBV4-1 and TRBJ1-5, with TRBD1 identical over 8 bases. After removal of 7 bases from V and 7 bases from J, the junction contained 9 bases not matched to a gene. Germline CDR1 is MGHRA and CDR2 is YSYEKL. The CDR3 consists of 14 residues. CDR3 sequence reads: CASNLRGLGQPQHF. In DNA form, the CDR3 reads TGCGCCAGCAACCTCAGGGGGCTTGGGCAGCCCCAGCATTTT.

V and J are TRBV7-9 and TRBJ1-1; D not certain. V lost 3 bases and J 6 bases, leaving 17 bases between the germline ends. This CDR3 has 15 amino acids. Germline V CDR1 and CDR2: SEHNR, FQNEAQ (reference sequence). The CDR3 is CASSLGLSTGAEAFF. The CDR3 DNA sequence: TGTGCCAGCAGCTTGGGTCTTAGCACCGGTGCTGAAGCTTTCTTT.

The chain links TRBV3-1 (or the pseudogene TRBV3-2) to TRBJ1-4; 8 bases match TRBD1. The germline V gene encodes CDR1 LGHDT and CDR2 YNNKEL (reference sequence). V trimming: 4 bases; J trimming: 8 bases; junction bases outside the gene matches: 9. CDR3 length: 15 amino acids. CDR3 in DNA: TGTGCCAGCAGCCCCGGACAGGGCGGTTGGGAAAAACTGTTTTTT. Protein sequence: CASSPGQGGWEKLFF.

V usage is TRBV18 and J usage is TRBJ2-3; perhaps TRBD2 as D (6 bases). Trimming shortened V by 2 bases and J by 6 bases, and 6 bases separated the two germline ends. Germline V gene lookup returns CDR1 KGHSH and CDR2 LQKENI. CDR3 size: 12 residues. DNA for the CDR3: TGTGCCAGCTCACCAGGGGGGGATACGCAGTATTTT. Protein: CASSPGGDTQYF.

The chain is built from TRBV5-1 and TRBJ1-6; D possibly corresponds to TRBD1 (6 bases). The CDR3 loop spans 15 amino acids. V lost 3 bases to trimming and J lost 4 bases, with 11 bases between them. The V gene's germline CDR1 is SGHRS and CDR2 YFSETQ. This CDR3 reads CASSSPGQYNSPLHF. The CDR3 DNA is TGCGCCAGCAGCTCACCTGGACAGTATAATTCACCCCTCCACTTT.

The chain is built from TRBV5-4 and TRBJ1-2; 7 bases are a match to TRBD1. CDR3 size: 15 residues. Germline V gives CDR1 SGHNT, CDR2 YYREEE (reference sequence). J lost 4 bases, V lost 4 bases, and 10 bases had no gene match. The CDR3 reads CASSRTGQTSYGYTF. In DNA, the CDR3 is TGTGCCAGCAGCCGTACGGGACAGACTTCCTATGGCTACACCTTC. The whole variable domain, remainder taken from reference TRBV5-4 and TRBJ1-2, is ETGVTQSPTHLIKTRGQQVTLRCSSQSGHNTVSWYQQALGQGPQFIFQYYREEENGRGNFPPRFSGLQFPNYSSELNVNALELDDSALYLCASSRTGQTSYGYTFGSGTRLTVV.

The chain combines TRBV27 with TRBJ2-3; 8 positions agree with TRBD1. The trim removed 4 bases at V and 1 base at J, leaving 1 base unmatched. Germline CDR1 is MNHEY and CDR2 is SMNVEV (reference sequence). There are 14 residues in the CDR3. The CDR3 here is CASSSTGGTDTQYF. In DNA, the CDR3 is TGTGCCAGCAGTTCGACAGGGGGCACAGATACGCAGTATTTT.

The rearrangement links TRBV30 to TRBJ1-4; TRBD1 aligns across 7 bases. The germline V gene has CDR1 GTSNPN and CDR2 SVGIG (reference sequence). Trimming at V came to 2 bases and at J to 0 bases, leaving 3 bases not matched to a gene. The CDR3 extends over 15 amino acids. CDR3 nucleotide sequence: TGTGCCTGGAGTCCACAGGGGACAACTAATGAAAAACTGTTTTTT. Protein sequence: CAWSPQGTTNEKLFF.

A few counts support this clone. The DNA of the CDR3 is TGTGCCAGCAGCTTCGGACAGGCTGAAAAACTGTTTTTT. Its protein is CASSFGQAEKLFF. V usage is TRBV7-2 and J usage is TRBJ1-4, with 7 bases that match TRBD1. The ends lost 3 bases at V and 7 bases at J; junction bases unmatched: 2. In germline, CDR1 is SGHTA, CDR2 FQGNSA. The CDR3 covers 13 residues.

The chain combines TRBV7-2 with TRBJ1-2, with 9 bases matching TRBD1. The CDR3 is 16 residues long. Germline V gene sequence: CDR1 SGHTA, CDR2 FQGNSA. The J segment lost 4 bases and the V segment lost 5 bases, leaving 11 bases of the junction unmatched. As DNA, the CDR3 is TGTGCCAGCAGCCCCGGGACAGGGTTTACTACCTATGGCTACACCTTC. Translated, it gives CASSPGTGFTTYGYTF.

The chain recombines TRBV19 with TRBJ1-5, with D possibly TRBD1 on 5 matching bases. Trimming took 5 bases from V and 3 from J, leaving 17 bases between them. The CDR3 runs 16 residues. The germline CDR1 and CDR2 sequences are LNHDA and SQIVND (reference sequence). Written as DNA, the CDR3 is TGTGCCAGTAGTCGGGAGGGGCAGGGCCTCAATCAGCCCCAGCATTTT. Its protein is CASSREGQGLNQPQHF.

The chain employs TRBV10-1 and TRBJ1-1, with 9 positions matching TRBD1. J was trimmed by 7 bases and V by 0 bases; bases with no gene match: 15. The CDR3 covers 18 residues. The germline V gene has CDR1 WNHNN and CDR2 SYGVQD (reference sequence). The CDR3 loop is CASSESTRGTGMVGEAFF. For the CDR3, the DNA is TGCGCCAGCAGTGAGTCGACTCGAGGGACAGGGATGGTCGGTGAAGCTTTCTTT.

This chain uses TRBV21-1 with TRBJ1-6. TRBV21-1 is designated a pseudogene. The CDR3 consists of 16 residues. The CDR3 is CASSIDGGRDWSPLHF. CDR3 sequence (DNA): TGTGCCAGCAGCATCGATGGGGGAAGGGACTGGTCACCCCTCCACTTT.